This paragraph covers one T cell receptor (beta chain) sequence. This CDR3 region has 16 residues. CDR1 MGHRA and CDR2 YSYEKL come from the germline V gene. Trimming shortened V by 3 bases and J by 5 bases, and 17 bases separated the two germline ends. The data derive from a study of shared clonotypes between healthy human individuals. Naivety among CD8 cells was defined by CD45RO negativity and positive CCR7 selection, thereby excluding terminally differentiated effector memory CD45RA+ cells. Repertoires were generated with immunoSEQ multiplex PCR, while TCRdb's copy carries only in-frame clones and drops some. The sample gives a few million clones, about 94% of which show up once; approximately 1.7% is in the top ten.

This TCR was recovered from a man aged 18-30 years in good health. Some clones in this sample may be carry-over from other donors' samples. Sequencing was carried out using naive CD8+ T cells from PBMCs. The genes are TRBV4-1 and TRBJ1-5; possible D gene TRBD1, 6 bases. CDR3 DNA sequence: TGCGCCAGCAGCCACCTAATAAACAGGGCCGATCAGCCCCAGCATTTT. Residues: CASSHLINRADQPQHF.